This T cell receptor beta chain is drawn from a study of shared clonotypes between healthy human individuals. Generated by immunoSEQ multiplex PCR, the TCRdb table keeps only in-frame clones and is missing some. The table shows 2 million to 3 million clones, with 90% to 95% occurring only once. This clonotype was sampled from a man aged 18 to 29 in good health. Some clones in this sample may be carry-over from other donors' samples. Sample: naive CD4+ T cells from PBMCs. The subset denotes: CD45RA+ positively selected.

The CDR3 protein is CASSLSPTGQETQYF. DNA of the CDR3: TGTGCCAGCAGCCTATCCCCCACAGGGCAAGAGACCCAGTACTTC. The chain carries TRBV7-2 and TRBJ2-5; TRBD1 is a possible D gene (6 bases). Trimming cost V 5 bases and J 2 bases, with 15 bases left between them. The CDR3 sequence is 15 residues long. Germline loops: CDR1 SGHTA, CDR2 FQGNSA.